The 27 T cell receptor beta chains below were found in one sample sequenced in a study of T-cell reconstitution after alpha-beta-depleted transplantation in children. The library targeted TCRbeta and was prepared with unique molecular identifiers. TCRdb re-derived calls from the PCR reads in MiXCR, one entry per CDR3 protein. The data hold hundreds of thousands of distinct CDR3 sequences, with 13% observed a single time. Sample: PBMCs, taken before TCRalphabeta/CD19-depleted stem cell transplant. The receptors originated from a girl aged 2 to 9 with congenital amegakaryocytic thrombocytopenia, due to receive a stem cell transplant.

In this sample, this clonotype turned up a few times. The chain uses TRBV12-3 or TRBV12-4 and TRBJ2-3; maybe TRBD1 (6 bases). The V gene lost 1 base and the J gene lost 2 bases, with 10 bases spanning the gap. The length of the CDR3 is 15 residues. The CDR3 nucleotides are TGTGCCAGCAGTTTAGACAGGGCTGCCACAGATACGCAGTATTTT. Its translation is CASSLDRAATDTQYF.

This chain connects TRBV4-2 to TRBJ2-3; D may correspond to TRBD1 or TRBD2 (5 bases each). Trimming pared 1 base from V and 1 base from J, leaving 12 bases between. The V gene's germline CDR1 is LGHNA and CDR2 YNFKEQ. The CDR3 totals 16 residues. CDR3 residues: CASSQGNTGRTDTQYF. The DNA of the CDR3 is TGTGCCAGCAGCCAAGGAAACACGGGACGCACAGATACGCAGTATTTT.

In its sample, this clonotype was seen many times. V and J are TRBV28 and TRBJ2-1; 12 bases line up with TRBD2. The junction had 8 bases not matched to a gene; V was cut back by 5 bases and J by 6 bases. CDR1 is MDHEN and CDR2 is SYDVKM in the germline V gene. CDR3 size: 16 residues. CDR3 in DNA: TGTGCCAGCAGTCCGGAGGGACTAGCGGGTATCAATGAGCAGTTCTTC. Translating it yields CASSPEGLAGINEQFF.

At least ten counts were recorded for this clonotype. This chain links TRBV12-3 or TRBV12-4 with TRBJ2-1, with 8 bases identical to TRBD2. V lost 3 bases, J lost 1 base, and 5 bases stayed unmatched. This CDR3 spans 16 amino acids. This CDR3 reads CASSFYRGGSYNEQFF. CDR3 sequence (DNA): TGTGCCAGCAGTTTTTATCGCGGGGGGTCCTACAATGAGCAGTTCTTC.

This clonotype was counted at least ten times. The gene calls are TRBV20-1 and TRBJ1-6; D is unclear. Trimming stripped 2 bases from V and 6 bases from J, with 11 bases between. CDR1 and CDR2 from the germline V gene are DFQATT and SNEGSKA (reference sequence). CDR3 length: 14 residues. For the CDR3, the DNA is TGCAGTGCTAGACGTGACTTTGGTAATTCACCCCTCCACTTT. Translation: CSARRDFGNSPLHF.

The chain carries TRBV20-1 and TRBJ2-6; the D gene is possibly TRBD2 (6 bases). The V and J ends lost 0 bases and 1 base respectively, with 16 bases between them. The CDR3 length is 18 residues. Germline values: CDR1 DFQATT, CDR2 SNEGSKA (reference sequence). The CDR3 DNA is TGCAGTGCTAGAGACCGGGGGTCGGGTTGGTCTGGGGCCAACGTCCTGACTTTC. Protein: CSARDRGSGWSGANVLTF.

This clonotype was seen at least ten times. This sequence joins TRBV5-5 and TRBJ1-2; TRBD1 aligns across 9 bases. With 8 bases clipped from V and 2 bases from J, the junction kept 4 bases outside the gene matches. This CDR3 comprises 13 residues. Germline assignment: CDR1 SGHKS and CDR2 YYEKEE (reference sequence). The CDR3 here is CASQQGANYGYTF. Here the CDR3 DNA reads TGTGCCAGTCAACAGGGGGCGAACTATGGCTACACCTTC.

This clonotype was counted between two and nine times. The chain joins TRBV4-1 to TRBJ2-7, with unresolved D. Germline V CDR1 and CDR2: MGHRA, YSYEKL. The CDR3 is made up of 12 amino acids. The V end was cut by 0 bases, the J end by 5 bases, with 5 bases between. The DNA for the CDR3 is TGCGCCAGCAGCCAAGATGGCCACGAGCAGTACTTC. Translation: CASSQDGHEQYF.

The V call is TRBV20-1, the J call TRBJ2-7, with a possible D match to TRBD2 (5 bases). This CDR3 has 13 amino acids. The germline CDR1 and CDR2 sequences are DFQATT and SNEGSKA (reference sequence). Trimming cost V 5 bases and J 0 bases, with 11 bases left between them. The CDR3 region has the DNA TGCAGTGCTCCAGGACTCAACTCCTACGAGCAGTACTTC. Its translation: CSAPGLNSYEQYF.

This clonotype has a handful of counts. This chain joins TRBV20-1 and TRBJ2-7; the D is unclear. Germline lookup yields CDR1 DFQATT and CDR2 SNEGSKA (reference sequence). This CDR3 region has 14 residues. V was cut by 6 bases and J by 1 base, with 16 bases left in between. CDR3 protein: CSASPLLASYEQYF. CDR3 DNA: TGCAGTGCCAGTCCGTTGTTAGCATCCTACGAGCAGTACTTC.

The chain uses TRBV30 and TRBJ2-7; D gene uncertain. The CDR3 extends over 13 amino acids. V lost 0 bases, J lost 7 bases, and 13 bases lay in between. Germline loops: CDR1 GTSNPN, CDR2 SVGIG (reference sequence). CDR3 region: CAWSVGLGGEQYF. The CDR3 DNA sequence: TGTGCCTGGAGTGTAGGGCTCGGTGGGGAGCAGTACTTC.

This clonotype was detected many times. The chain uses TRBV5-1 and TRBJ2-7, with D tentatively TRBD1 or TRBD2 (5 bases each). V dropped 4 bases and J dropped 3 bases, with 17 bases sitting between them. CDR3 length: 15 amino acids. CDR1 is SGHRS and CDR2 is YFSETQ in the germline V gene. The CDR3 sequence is CASSVLTGGDYEQYF. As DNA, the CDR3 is TGCGCCAGCAGCGTCCTTACAGGAGGCGACTACGAGCAGTACTTC.

CDR3 bases: TGCGCCAGCAGCCCCGGGACAGATCATGGCTACACCTTC. This translates into CASSPGTDHGYTF. This chain joins TRBV5-1 and TRBJ1-2; 7 bases are a match to TRBD1. The germline V gene has CDR1 SGHRS and CDR2 YFSETQ. The CDR3 spans 13 residues. Germline trimming cut 4 bases from V and 6 bases from J; bases unmatched to any gene: 6.

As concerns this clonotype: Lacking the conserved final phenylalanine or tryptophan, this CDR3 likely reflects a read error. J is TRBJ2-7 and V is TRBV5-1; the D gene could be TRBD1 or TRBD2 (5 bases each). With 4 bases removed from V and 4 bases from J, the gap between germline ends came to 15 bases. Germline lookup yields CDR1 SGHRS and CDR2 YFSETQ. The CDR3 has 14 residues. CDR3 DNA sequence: TGCGCCAGCAGCACAGACAGTACTAGTTACGAGCAGTACCTC. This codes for CASSTDSTSYEQYL.

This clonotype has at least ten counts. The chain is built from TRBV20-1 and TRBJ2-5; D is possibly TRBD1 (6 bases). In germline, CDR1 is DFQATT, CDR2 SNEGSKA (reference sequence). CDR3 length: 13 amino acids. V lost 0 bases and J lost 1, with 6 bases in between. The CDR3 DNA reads TGCAGTGCTAGAGAGACAGGCCAAGAGACCCAGTACTTC. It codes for CSARETGQETQYF.

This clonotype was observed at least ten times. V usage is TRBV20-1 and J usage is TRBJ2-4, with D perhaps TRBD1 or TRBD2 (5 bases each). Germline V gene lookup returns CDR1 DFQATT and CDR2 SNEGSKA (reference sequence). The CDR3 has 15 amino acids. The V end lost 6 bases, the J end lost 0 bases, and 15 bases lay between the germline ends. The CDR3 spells CSALRDPGAKNIQYF. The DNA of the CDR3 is TGCAGTGCCCTACGGGACCCCGGAGCCAAAAACATTCAGTACTTC.

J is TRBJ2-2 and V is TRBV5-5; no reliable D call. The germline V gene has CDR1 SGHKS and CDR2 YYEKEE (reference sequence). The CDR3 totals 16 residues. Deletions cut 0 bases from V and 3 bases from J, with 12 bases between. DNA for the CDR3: TGTGCCAGCAGCTTGGAAGGTGGATCTTACACCGGGGAGCTGTTTTTT. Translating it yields CASSLEGGSYTGELFF.

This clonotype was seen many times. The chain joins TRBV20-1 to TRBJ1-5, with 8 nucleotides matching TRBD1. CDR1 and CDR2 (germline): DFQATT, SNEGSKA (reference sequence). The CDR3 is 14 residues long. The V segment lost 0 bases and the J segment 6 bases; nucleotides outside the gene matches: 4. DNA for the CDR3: TGCAGTGCTAGAGATTCGACAGGGGCTCAGCCCCAGCATTTT. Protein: CSARDSTGAQPQHF.

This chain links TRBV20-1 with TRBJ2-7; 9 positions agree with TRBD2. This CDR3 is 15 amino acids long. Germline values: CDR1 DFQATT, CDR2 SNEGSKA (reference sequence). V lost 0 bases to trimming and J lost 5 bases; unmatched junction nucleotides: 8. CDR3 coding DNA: TGCAGTGCTAGAGAGGGCGGGAGGGCCTGGAACGAGCAGTACTTC. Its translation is CSAREGGRAWNEQYF.

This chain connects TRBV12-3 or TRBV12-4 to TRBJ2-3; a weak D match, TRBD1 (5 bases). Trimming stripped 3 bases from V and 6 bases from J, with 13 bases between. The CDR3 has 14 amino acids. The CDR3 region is CASSFVQAPDTQYF. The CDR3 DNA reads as TGTGCCAGCAGTTTCGTACAGGCCCCCGATACGCAGTATTTT.

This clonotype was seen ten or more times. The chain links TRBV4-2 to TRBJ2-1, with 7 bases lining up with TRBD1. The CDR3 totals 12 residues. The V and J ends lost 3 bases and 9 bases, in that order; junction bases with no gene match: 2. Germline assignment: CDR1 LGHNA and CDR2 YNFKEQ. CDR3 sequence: CASSHRTGEQFF. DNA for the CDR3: TGTGCCAGCAGCCACCGGACAGGTGAGCAGTTCTTC.

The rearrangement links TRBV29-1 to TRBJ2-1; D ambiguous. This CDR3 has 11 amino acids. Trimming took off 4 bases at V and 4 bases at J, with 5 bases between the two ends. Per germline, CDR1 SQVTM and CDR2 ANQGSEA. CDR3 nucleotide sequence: TGCAGCGTTGCATTGTACAATGAGCAGTTCTTC. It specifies CSVALYNEQFF.

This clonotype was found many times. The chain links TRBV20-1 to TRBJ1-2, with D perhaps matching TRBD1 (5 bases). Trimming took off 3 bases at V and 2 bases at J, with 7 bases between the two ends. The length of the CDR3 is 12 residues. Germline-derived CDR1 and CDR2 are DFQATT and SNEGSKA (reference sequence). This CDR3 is CSARGTNYGYTF. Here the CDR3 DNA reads TGCAGTGCTAGGGGGACGAACTATGGCTACACCTTC.

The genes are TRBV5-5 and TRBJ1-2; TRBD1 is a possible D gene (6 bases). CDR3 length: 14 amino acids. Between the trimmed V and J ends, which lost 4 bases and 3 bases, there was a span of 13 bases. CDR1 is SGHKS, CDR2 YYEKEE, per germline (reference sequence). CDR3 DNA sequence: TGTGCCAGCAGCCTGACAGGCTGGGACTATGGCTACACCTTC. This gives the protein CASSLTGWDYGYTF.

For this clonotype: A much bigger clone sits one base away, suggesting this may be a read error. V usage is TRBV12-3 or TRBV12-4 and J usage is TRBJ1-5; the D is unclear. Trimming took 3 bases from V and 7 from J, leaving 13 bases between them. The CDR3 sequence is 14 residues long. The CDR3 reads CASSLRQPYQPQHF. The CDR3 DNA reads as TGTGCCAGCAGTTTGAGGCAGCCTTACCAGCCCCAGCATTTT.

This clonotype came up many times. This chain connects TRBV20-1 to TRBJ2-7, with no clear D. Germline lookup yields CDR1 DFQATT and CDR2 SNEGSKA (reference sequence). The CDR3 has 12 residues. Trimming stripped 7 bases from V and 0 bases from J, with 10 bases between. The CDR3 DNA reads TGCAGTGGTACGAGTATCTCCTACGAGCAGTACTTC. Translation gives CSGTSISYEQYF.

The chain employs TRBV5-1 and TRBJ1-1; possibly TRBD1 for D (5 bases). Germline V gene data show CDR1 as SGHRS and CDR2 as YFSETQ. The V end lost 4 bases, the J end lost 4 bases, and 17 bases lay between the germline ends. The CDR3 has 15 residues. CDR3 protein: CASSRSRGAGTEAFF. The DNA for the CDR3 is TGCGCCAGCAGCCGGTCCCGGGGCGCCGGCACTGAAGCTTTCTTT.